This T cell receptor (beta chain) appears in the sequencing data of a study of blood T cell repertoires in COVID-19. Clones were read by immunoSEQ multiplex PCR, and TCRdb kept only the in-frame ones, dropping some. This sample carries about 190,000 clones, around four fifths of them seen once, and the ten largest clones take around 20%. The V gene end was trimmed by 4 bases and the J gene end by 4 bases; junction bases not matched to a gene: 12. From germline, CDR1 is SGDLS and CDR2 YYNGEE. CDR3 length: 16 amino acids. This receptor was taken from a human donor in a cohort sampled during active COVID-19. Sequencing used peripheral blood. The chain recombines TRBV9 with TRBJ2-7; 9 bases fit TRBD2. CDR3 sequence: CASSHSSSGRSYEQYF. The CDR3 nucleotides are TGTGCCAGCAGCCACAGCTCGAGCGGGAGGTCGTACGAGCAGTACTTC.